This is a list of T cell receptor beta chains from one sample in a study of blood T cell repertoires in COVID-19. Libraries were prepared by immunoSEQ multiplex PCR; TCRdb keeps only in-frame clonotypes and omits some of them. The sample comprises 240,000 or so clones, approximately 82% of which are singletons, and approximately 1.9% rests with the top ten. The specimen sequenced was peripheral blood. These receptors came from a woman of 80 years or more with acute or convalescent COVID-19. The CDR3 runs from the conserved cysteine through the conserved F or W. A D gene is named only where the DNA matches it firmly. Clone size is shown for a subset of rows, as once, few, many or a class of expanded clone.

TRBV4-3	NA	TRBD1	CASSQDTGAYFTEAFF
TRBV6-5	once	TRBD1	CASQINRGPDQPQHF
TRBV4-2	NA	TRBD1	CASSQGDSVAGNTIYF
TRBV29-1	NA	NA	CSVAGPAGETQYF
TRBV11-2	NA	TRBD2	CASSLDRLAGGDQFF
TRBV4-2	NA	TRBD1	CASSRDRDRGWQPQHF
TRBV18	NA	TRBD1	CASSPSLTGVGGYTF
TRBV24-1	NA	NA	CATSEGQFPDTQYF
TRBV18	NA	NA	CASSPPSASGTQYF
TRBV3-1/TRBV3-2	NA	TRBD2	CASSQDRLAGAGELFF
TRBV5-4	NA	TRBD1	CASSDRDGFWSEAFF
TRBV7-8	NA	NA	CASRSWGGATGELFF
TRBV5-6	NA	NA	CASSQQGINGYTF
TRBV25-1	NA	TRBD1	CASSGGQWRGETQYF
TRBV5-8	NA	TRBD1	CASRSGTGGILYEQYF
TRBV28	NA	TRBD1	CASTKTRTGTGPDTGELFF
TRBV4-2	NA	TRBD1	CASSQDLPGTGAHEQFF